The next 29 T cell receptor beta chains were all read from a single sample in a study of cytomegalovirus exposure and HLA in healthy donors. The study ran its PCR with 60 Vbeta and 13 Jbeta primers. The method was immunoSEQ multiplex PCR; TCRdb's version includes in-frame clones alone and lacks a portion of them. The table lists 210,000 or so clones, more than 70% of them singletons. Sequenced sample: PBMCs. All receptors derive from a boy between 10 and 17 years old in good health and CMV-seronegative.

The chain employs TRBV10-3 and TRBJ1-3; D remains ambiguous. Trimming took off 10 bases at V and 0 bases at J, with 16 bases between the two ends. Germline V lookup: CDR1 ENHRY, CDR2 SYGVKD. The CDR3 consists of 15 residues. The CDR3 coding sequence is TGTGCCACCCTAAGGCAGGCTGACTCTGGAAACACCATATATTTT. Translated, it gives CATLRQADSGNTIYF.

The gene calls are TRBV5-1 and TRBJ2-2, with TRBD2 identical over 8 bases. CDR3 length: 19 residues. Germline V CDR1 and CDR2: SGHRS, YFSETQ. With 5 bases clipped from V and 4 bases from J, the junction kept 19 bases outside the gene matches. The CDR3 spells CASRKCGGILFVITGELFF. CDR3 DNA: TGCGCCAGCAGAAAGTGCGGGGGGATCTTATTTGTGATCACCGGGGAGCTGTTTTTT.

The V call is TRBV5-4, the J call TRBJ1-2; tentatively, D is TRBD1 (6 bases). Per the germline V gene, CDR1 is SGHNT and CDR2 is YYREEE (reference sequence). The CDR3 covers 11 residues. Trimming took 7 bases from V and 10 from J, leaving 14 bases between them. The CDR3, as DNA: TGTGCCAGCCTACAGGGAGTCGACTACACCTTC. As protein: CASLQGVDYTF.

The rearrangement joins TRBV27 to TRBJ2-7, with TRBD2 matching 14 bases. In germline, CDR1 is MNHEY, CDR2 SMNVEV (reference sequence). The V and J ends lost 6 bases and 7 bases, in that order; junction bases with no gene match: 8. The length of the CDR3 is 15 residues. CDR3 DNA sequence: TGTGCCAGCAGACCATTGACTAGCGGGAGGGAAGAGCAGTACTTC. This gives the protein CASRPLTSGREEQYF.

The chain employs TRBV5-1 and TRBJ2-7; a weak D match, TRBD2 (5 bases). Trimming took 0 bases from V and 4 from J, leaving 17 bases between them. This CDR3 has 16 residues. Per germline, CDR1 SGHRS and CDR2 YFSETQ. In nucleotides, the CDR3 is TGCGCCAGCAGCTTGGAATTCCGGGGTCTGGGGTACGAGCAGTACTTC. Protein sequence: CASSLEFRGLGYEQYF.

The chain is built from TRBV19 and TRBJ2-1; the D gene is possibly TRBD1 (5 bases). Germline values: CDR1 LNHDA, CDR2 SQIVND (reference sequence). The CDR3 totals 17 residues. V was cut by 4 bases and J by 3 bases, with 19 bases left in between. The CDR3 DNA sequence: TGTGCCAGTAGTAGATTACAGGAGCCAACGGTCTACAATGAGCAGTTCTTC. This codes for CASSRLQEPTVYNEQFF.

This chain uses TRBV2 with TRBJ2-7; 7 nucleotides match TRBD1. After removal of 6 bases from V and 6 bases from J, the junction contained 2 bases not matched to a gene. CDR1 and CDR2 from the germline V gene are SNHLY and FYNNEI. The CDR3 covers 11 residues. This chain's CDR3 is CASRDRVEQYF. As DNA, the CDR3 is TGTGCCAGCAGAGACAGGGTCGAGCAGTACTTC.

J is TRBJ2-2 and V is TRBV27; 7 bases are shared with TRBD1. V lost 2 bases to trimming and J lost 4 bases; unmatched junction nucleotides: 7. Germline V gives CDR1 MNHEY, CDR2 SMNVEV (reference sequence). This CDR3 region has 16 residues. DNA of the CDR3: TGTGCCAGCAGTTTAAGTATCCCAGGGGGCACCGGGGAGCTGTTTTTT. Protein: CASSLSIPGGTGELFF.

In nucleotides, the CDR3 is TGTGCCAGCAGCTCCTATCCGGGACTAGCGGGAGTCAGGGAGCTGTTTTTT. As protein: CASSSYPGLAGVRELFF. The J gene is TRBJ2-2, the V gene TRBV7-8, with 14 bases matching TRBD2. Losses at the gene ends were 4 bases for V and 9 bases for J; bases not matched to a gene: 10. The CDR3 extends over 17 amino acids. From germline, CDR1 is SGHVS and CDR2 FQNEAQ. Full variable domain (rest looked up from reference TRBV7-8 and TRBJ2-2): GAGVSQSPRYKVAKRGQDVALRCDPISGHVSLFWYQQALGQGPEFLTYFQNEAQLDKSGLPSDRFFAERPEGSVSTLKIQRTQQEDSAVYLCASSSYPGLAGVRELFFGEGSRLTVL.

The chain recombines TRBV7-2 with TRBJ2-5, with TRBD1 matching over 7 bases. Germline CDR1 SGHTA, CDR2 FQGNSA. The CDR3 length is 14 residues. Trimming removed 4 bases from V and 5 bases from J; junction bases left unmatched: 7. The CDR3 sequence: CASSWRRGQETQYF. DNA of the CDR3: TGTGCCAGCAGCTGGCGTAGGGGACAGGAGACCCAGTACTTC.

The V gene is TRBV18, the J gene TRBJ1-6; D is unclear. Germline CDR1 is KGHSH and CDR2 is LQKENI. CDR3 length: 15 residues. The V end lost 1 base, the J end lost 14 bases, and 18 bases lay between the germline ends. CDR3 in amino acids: CASSPQVRGRRTLHF. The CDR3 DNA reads TGTGCCAGCTCACCACAAGTACGGGGAAGAAGAACCCTCCACTTT.

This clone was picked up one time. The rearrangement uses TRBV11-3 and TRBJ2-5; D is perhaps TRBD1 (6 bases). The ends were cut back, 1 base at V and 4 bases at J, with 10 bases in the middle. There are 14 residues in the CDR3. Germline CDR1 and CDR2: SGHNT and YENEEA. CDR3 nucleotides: TGTGCCAGCAGCTTAGTCGCAGGGGCAGAGACCCAGTACTTC. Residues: CASSLVAGAETQYF.

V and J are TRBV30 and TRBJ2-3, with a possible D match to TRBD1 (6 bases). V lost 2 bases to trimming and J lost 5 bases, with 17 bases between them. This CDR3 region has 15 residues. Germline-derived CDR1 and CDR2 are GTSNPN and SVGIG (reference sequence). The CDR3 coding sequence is TGTGCCTGGAGTACACAGGGAAGAGGGAGAGATACGCAGTATTTT. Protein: CAWSTQGRGRDTQYF.

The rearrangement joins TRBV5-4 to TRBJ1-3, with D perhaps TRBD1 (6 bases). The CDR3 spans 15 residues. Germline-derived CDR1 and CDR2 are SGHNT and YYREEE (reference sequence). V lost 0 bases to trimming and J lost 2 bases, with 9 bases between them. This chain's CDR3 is CASSLDPGAGNTIYF. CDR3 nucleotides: TGTGCCAGCAGCTTGGACCCAGGGGCTGGAAACACCATATATTTT.

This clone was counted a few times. CDR3 in amino acids: CASSLEGSQTGTGELFF. CDR3 nucleotides: TGCGCCAGCAGCTTGGAAGGCAGTCAAACGGGGACCGGGGAGCTGTTTTTT. The V gene is TRBV5-1, the J gene TRBJ2-2; tentative D call: TRBD2 (5 bases). Germline loops: CDR1 SGHRS, CDR2 YFSETQ. The V gene lost 0 bases and the J gene lost 5 bases, with 17 bases spanning the gap. CDR3 size: 17 residues.

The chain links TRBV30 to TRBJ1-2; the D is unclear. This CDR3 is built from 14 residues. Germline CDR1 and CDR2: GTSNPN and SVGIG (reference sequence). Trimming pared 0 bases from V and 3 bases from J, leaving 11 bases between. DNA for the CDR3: TGTGCCTGGAGTGTTCCTGGGAGGTACTATGGCTACACCTTC. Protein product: CAWSVPGRYYGYTF.

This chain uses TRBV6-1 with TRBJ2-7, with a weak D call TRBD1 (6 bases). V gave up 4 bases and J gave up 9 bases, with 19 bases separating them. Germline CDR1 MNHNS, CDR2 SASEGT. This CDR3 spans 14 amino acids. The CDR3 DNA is TGTGCCAGCAGTGCAAGTACAGGGAGCGGTTGGCAGTACTTC. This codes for CASSASTGSGWQYF.

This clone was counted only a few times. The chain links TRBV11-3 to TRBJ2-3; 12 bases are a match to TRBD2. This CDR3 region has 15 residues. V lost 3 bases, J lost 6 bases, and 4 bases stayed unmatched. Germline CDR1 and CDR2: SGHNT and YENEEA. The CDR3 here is CASSFGLAGSDTQYF. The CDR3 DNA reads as TGTGCCAGCAGCTTCGGACTAGCGGGATCCGATACGCAGTATTTT.

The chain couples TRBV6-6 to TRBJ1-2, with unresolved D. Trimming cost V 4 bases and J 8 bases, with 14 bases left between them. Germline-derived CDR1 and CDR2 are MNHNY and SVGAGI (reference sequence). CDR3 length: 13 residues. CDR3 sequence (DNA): TGTGCCAGCAGTTCTCTAGCGATTACGGGCTACACCTTC. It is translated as CASSSLAITGYTF.

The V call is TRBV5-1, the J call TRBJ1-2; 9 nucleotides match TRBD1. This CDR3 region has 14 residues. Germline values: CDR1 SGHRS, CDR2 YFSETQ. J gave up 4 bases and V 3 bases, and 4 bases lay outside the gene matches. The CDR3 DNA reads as TGCGCCAGCAGCTCCGAGACAGGGGGCTATGGCTACACCTTC. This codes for CASSSETGGYGYTF.

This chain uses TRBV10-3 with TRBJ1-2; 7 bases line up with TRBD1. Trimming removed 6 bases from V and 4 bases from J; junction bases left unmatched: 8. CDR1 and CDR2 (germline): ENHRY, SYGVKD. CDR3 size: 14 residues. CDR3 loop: CAISQDRYFYGYTF. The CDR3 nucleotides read TGTGCCATCAGCCAGGACAGGTACTTCTATGGCTACACCTTC.

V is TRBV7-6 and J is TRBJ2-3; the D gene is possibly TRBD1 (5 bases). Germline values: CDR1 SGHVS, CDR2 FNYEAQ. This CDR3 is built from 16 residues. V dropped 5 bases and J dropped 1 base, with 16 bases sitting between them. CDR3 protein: CASSREGVGGTDTQYF. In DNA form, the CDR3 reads TGTGCCAGCAGCCGAGAAGGGGTTGGGGGCACAGATACGCAGTATTTT. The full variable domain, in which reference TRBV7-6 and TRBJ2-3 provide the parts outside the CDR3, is GAGVSQSPRYKVTKRGQDVALRCDPISGHVSLYWYRQALGQGPEFLTYFNYEAQQDKSGLPNDRFSAERPEGSISTLTIQRTEQRDSAMYRCASSREGVGGTDTQYFGPGTRLTVL.

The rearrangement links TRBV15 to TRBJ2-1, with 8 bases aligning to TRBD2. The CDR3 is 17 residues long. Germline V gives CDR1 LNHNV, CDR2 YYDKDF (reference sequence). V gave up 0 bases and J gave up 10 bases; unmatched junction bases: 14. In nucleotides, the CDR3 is TGTGCCACCAGCAGAGATTCGGGAGCGGGGGAAGGCGAGGAGCAGTTCTTC. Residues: CATSRDSGAGEGEEQFF.

CDR3 in DNA: TGTGCCAGCAGCCCCCGAGCGGGAGTAGAGACCCAGTACTTC. This encodes CASSPRAGVETQYF. This chain links TRBV11-3 with TRBJ2-5; TRBD2 matches 8 bases. The CDR3 runs to 14 residues. In germline, CDR1 is SGHNT, CDR2 YENEEA. V shed 5 bases and J 4 bases; nucleotides not matched to a gene: 6.

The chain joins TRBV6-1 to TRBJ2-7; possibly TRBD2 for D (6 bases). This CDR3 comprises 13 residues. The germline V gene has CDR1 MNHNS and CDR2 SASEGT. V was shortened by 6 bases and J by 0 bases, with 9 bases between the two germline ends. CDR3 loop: CASRGTPSYEQYF. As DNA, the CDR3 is TGTGCCAGCAGGGGGACTCCCTCCTACGAGCAGTACTTC.

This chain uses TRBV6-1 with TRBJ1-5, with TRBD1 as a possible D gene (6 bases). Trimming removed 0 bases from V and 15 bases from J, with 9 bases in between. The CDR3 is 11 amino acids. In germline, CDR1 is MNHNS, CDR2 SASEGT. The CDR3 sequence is CASSEAGQGHF. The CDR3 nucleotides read TGTGCCAGCAGTGAAGCGGGACAAGGGCATTTT.

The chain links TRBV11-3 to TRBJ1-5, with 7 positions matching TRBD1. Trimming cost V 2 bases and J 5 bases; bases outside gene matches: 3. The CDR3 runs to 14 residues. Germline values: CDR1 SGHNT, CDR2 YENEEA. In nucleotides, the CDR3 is TGTGCCAGCAGCTTAACAGGGGTGGATCAGCCCCAGCATTTT. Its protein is CASSLTGVDQPQHF.

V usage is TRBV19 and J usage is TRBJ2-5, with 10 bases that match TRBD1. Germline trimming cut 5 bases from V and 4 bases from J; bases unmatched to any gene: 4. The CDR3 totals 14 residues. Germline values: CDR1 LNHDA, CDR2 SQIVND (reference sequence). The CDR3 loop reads CASSPRDRGETQYF. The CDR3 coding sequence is TGTGCCAGTAGTCCCCGGGACAGGGGAGAGACCCAGTACTTC. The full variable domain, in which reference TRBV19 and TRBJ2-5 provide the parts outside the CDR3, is DGGITQSPKYLFRKEGQNVTLSCEQNLNHDAMYWYRQDPGQGLRLIYYSQIVNDFQKGDIAEGYSVSREKKESFPLTVTSAQKNPTAFYLCASSPRDRGETQYFGPGTRLLVL.

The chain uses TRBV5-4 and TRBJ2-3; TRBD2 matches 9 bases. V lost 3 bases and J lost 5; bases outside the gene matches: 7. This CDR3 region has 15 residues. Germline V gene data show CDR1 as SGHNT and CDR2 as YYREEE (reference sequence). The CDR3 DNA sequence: TGTGCCAGCAGCTCGGCAGCGGGAGGAGGAGATACGCAGTATTTT. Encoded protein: CASSSAAGGGDTQYF.